What follows are 14 T cell receptor beta chains derived from one specimen sequenced in a study of Ad26.COV2.S vaccination and SARS-CoV-2 variants. As for treatment: around 19 received Ad26.COV2.S at low or high dose, single or two shots; a few received placebo; per-sample allocation not given. Day 63 after the first vaccine or placebo injection was the time point for sampling. TCRdb's table, derived via immunoSEQ multiplex PCR, lists solely in-frame clones and lacks some. The sample includes about 350,000 clones, around 84% of them seen just once. The sequenced sample was peripheral blood, obtained in a trial of Ad26.COV2.S vaccine versus placebo. The receptors here all came from a person between 18 and 60 years old who received the Ad26.COV2.S COVID-19 vaccine or a placebo.

About this clone itself: Distinct nucleotide sequences in the sample also encode this CDR3. The genes are TRBV27 and TRBJ2-2, with unresolved D. This CDR3 comprises 12 residues. CDR1 and CDR2 (germline): MNHEY, SMNVEV (reference sequence). The V gene lost 5 bases and the J gene lost 1 base, with 2 bases spanning the gap. CDR3 DNA: TGTGCCAGCAGTCTGAACACCGGGGAGCTGTTTTTT. Amino acids: CASSLNTGELFF.

This clone has a single count. The chain is built from TRBV4-1 and TRBJ1-5, with D possibly TRBD1 on 5 matching bases. The V gene's germline CDR1 is MGHRA and CDR2 YSYEKL. CDR3 length: 15 amino acids. V shed 4 bases and J shed 0 bases, with 10 bases lying between them. The DNA of the CDR3 is TGCGCCAGCAGCCTCCAGGGTTATAGCAATCAGCCCCAGCATTTT. As protein: CASSLQGYSNQPQHF.

This clone appeared many times. This chain connects TRBV5-6 to TRBJ1-1, with 7 bases that match TRBD1. CDR1 and CDR2 from the germline V gene are SGHDT and YYEEEE. The CDR3 runs 14 residues. V lost 1 base, J lost 1 base, and 1 base stayed unmatched. The CDR3 DNA reads as TGTGCCAGCAGCTTGACAGGGGAGAACACTGAAGCTTTCTTT. Protein: CASSLTGENTEAFF.

This sequence joins TRBV7-6 and TRBJ2-7; TRBD2 matches 9 bases. Germline V lookup: CDR1 SGHVS, CDR2 FNYEAQ. The CDR3 loop spans 15 amino acids. The J segment lost 6 bases and the V segment lost 0 bases, leaving 6 bases of the junction unmatched. Here the CDR3 DNA reads TGTGCCAGCAGCTTAGCGGGCGGGGGGGCGTCCGAGCAGTACTTC. It specifies CASSLAGGGASEQYF. Full variable domain (missing parts from reference TRBV7-6 and TRBJ2-7): GAGVSQSPRYKVTKRGQDVALRCDPISGHVSLYWYRQALGQGPEFLTYFNYEAQQDKSGLPNDRFSAERPEGSISTLTIQRTEQRDSAMYRCASSLAGGGASEQYFGPGTRLTVT.

This rearrangement joins TRBV5-1 to TRBJ1-1; 9 bases match TRBD1. This CDR3 region has 12 residues. Per germline, CDR1 SGHRS and CDR2 YFSETQ. J gave up 4 bases and V 5 bases, and 0 bases lay outside the gene matches. In DNA form, the CDR3 reads TGCGCCAGCAGGACAGGGGGCACTGAAGCTTTCTTT. Translation gives CASRTGGTEAFF. The complete variable domain, with remaining parts taken from reference TRBV5-1 and TRBJ1-1, reads KAGVTQTPRYLIKTRGQQVTLSCSPISGHRSVSWYQQTPGQGLQFLFEYFSETQRNKGNFPGRFSGRQFSNSRSEMNVSTLELGDSALYLCASRTGGTEAFFGQGTRLTVV.

The V gene is TRBV2, the J gene TRBJ2-7; the D gene is possibly TRBD2 (5 bases). CDR1 is SNHLY, CDR2 FYNNEI, per germline. The V end was cut by 5 bases, the J end by 5 bases, with 13 bases between. The CDR3 totals 13 residues. The CDR3 region is CASSPVREHEQYF. CDR3 in DNA: TGTGCCAGCAGTCCTGTCCGGGAACACGAGCAGTACTTC.

The CDR3 spells CATSRDIGRLGSPLHF. In DNA form, the CDR3 reads TGTGCCACCAGCAGAGACATTGGCAGGCTAGGTTCACCCCTCCACTTT. The chain carries TRBV15 and TRBJ1-6; D gene ambiguous. The CDR3 loop spans 16 amino acids. Germline CDR1 LNHNV, CDR2 YYDKDF (reference sequence). Between the trimmed V and J ends, which lost 0 bases and 9 bases, there was a span of 15 bases.

This clone was counted a single time. The rearrangement uses TRBV6-2 or TRBV6-3 and TRBJ1-2; D gene uncertain. Germline loops: CDR1 MNHEY, CDR2 SVGEGT. This CDR3 contains 13 residues. V was shortened by 1 base and J by 3 bases, with 6 bases between the two germline ends. In DNA, the CDR3 is TGTGCCAGCAGTTACTTGGGGTACTATGGCTACACCTTC. As protein: CASSYLGYYGYTF.

The chain recombines TRBV9 with TRBJ2-1; D is uncertain. The ends were cut back, 0 bases at V and 7 bases at J, with 14 bases in the middle. Germline assignment: CDR1 SGDLS and CDR2 YYNGEE. The CDR3 has 15 residues. The CDR3 DNA sequence: TGTGCCAGCAGCGTAGCTACGGCCACCCAGAATGAGCAGTTCTTC. Protein sequence: CASSVATATQNEQFF.

The chain employs TRBV18 and TRBJ2-7, with D hard to call. Germline-derived CDR1 and CDR2 are KGHSH and LQKENI. The CDR3 has 15 amino acids. V lost 3 bases, J lost 3 bases, and 15 bases lay in between. CDR3 sequence: CASSPTRVTNYEQYF. In DNA, the CDR3 is TGTGCCAGCTCACCTACCCGGGTCACGAACTACGAGCAGTACTTC.

This sequence joins TRBV29-1 and TRBJ1-2; D is ambiguous. Trimming took off 0 bases at V and 4 bases at J, with 15 bases between the two ends. Germline-derived CDR1 and CDR2 are SQVTM and ANQGSEA. The CDR3 spans 15 residues. The CDR3 bases are TGCAGCGTTGAAGATCCTAGGGTAGGCGCCTATGGCTACACCTTC. Its protein product is CSVEDPRVGAYGYTF.

V is TRBV7-9 and J is TRBJ1-4; 9 positions agree with TRBD1. The length of the CDR3 is 15 residues. V lost 2 bases to trimming and J lost 7 bases; unmatched junction nucleotides: 5. Germline V gene sequence: CDR1 SEHNR, CDR2 FQNEAQ (reference sequence). CDR3 sequence: CASSLTGTGFEKLFF. The CDR3 region has the DNA TGTGCCAGCAGCTTAACCGGGACAGGGTTTGAAAAACTGTTTTTT.

This sequence joins TRBV5-4 and TRBJ1-6; 10 positions match TRBD1. The CDR3 totals 14 residues. V was pared by 4 bases and J by 6 bases, with 1 base of the junction left unmatched. Per the germline V gene, CDR1 is SGHNT and CDR2 is YYREEE (reference sequence). The chain's CDR3 is CASSRDRGNSPLHF. The CDR3 DNA reads TGTGCCAGCAGCCGGGACAGGGGTAATTCACCCCTCCACTTT.

The chain combines TRBV30 with TRBJ1-1; 8 nucleotides agree with TRBD1. The CDR3 is made up of 13 amino acids. Germline lookup yields CDR1 GTSNPN and CDR2 SVGIG (reference sequence). V was pared by 3 bases and J by 4 bases, with 4 bases of the junction left unmatched. CDR3 coding DNA: TGTGCCTGGAGCGGACAGGGCCGCACTGAAGCTTTCTTT. Encoded protein: CAWSGQGRTEAFF.